This is a list of T cell receptor beta chains from one sample in a study of shared T cell receptors in the human thymus. The repertoire was sequenced with immunoSEQ multiplex PCR; TCRdb's copy has only in-frame clones and lacks some. This sample carries approximately 490,000 clones, about 80% of them seen once, and the ten largest clones take around 0.012%. These data are also associated with another study on human thymus T cells.

Sequencing input: thymocytes. Receptors originate from a boy under two years old with a congenital heart defect. The CDR3 runs from the conserved cysteine through the conserved F or W. A row's size may be missing; if present it is once, few, many or a size class.

V gene	J gene	clone size	CDR3 protein
TRBV4-2	TRBJ2-7	.	CASSSGSSYEQYF
TRBV4-1	TRBJ2-5	few	CASSQKLAVSQETQYF
TRBV5-1	TRBJ2-3	.	CASSLPRLAGTDTQYF
TRBV28	TRBJ2-7	few	CASSSTDRGGYEQYF
TRBV27	TRBJ1-2	.	CASSPRGRTCGYTF
TRBV7-2	TRBJ1-1	.	CASSSVRWRTEAFF
TRBV6-5	TRBJ2-3	.	CASSNPAGAPDTQYF
TRBV7-8	TRBJ1-1	few	CASSAWTGRNTEAFF
TRBV5-4	TRBJ1-1	.	CASSSDKDGNTEAFF
TRBV5-1	TRBJ2-7	.	CASSFPRAGSGGGNEQYF
TRBV4-1	TRBJ2-1	.	CASSQDLPGLAGARYNEQFF
TRBV19	TRBJ2-1	few	CASSSDRDEQFF
TRBV19	TRBJ2-6	.	CASSIRRDPSGANVLTF
TRBV7-3	TRBJ1-3	.	CASSDKVVTGNTIYF
TRBV12-5	TRBJ2-2	.	CASGSPGLAGAGELFF
TRBV7-9	TRBJ2-2	.	CASSRPGQGTGELFF
TRBV28	TRBJ2-7	.	CATIAGGPSYEQYF
TRBV7-9	TRBJ1-5	.	CASSLRGSNQPQHF
TRBV28	TRBJ1-2	.	CASSLPGGYGYTF
TRBV14	TRBJ1-2	.	CASSQYRAGGYTF
TRBV21-1	TRBJ2-7	few	CASSKGRTNYEQYF
TRBV27	TRBJ2-7	once	CASSLSPRTGLAYEQYF
TRBV28	TRBJ1-3	.	CASSLWGLEPSGNTIYF
TRBV4-2	TRBJ2-1	once	CASSQDIVLAGERVGDGYRNEQFF
TRBV5-6	TRBJ1-1	.	CASSLGGGGQF